A selection of T cell receptor beta chains follows, all from one sample in a study of blood T cell repertoires in COVID-19. Data came from immunoSEQ multiplex PCR; TCRdb stores just in-frame clones and leaves some out. The sample lists about 50,000 clones, over 80% seen once, with 10% to 15% in the top ten. The sample was peripheral blood. The receptors were sampled from a human donor in a cohort sampled during active COVID-19. Each CDR3 is given with its conserved first and last residue. A D gene is named only where the DNA matches it firmly. Size tells how often a clone was seen (once, few, many) or the class of an expanded clone, and some rows leave it out.

NA,TRBD1,TRBV6-5,TRBJ2-7,TGTGCCAGCAGCACACAGGGGGGATCCGAGCAGTACTTC,CASSTQGGSEQYF
once,NA,TRBV7-9,TRBJ2-5,TGTGCCAGCAGCTTTTTCCAGACAGTTACGGAGACCCAGTACTTC,CASSFFQTVTETQYF
NA,NA,TRBV5-6,TRBJ1-1,TGTGCCAGCAGCTTAACGCAGGGCACTGAAGCTTTCTTT,CASSLTQGTEAFF
once,NA,TRBV27,TRBJ1-1,TGTGCCAGCAGTTTATTCCGGAACACTGAAGCTTTCTTT,CASSLFRNTEAFF
NA,NA,TRBV10-1,TRBJ2-7,TGCGCCAGCGCCCAGACCGGGGGCGAGCAGTACTTC,CASAQTGGEQYF
NA,TRBD2,TRBV6-2/TRBV6-3,TRBJ2-7,TGTGCCAGCAGTTATCTTCGCCCAAATCCGGGACTATTATCTTACGAGCAGTACTTC,CASSYLRPNPGLLSYEQYF
NA,TRBD1,TRBV2,TRBJ1-1,TGTGCCAGCAGGGGTCAGCGATTTTCCGGGACAGGACCCGAAGCTTTCTTT,CASRGQRFSGTGPEAFF
NA,NA,TRBV6-5,TRBJ1-1,TGTGCCAGCAGGGCCGGGGTGGCGACTGAAGCTTTCTTT,CASRAGVATEAFF
once,NA,TRBV19,TRBJ1-2,TGTGCCAGTAGTATAGCAGGGACACCCTATGGCTACACCTTC,CASSIAGTPYGYTF
NA,NA,TRBV9,TRBJ1-2,TGTGCCAGCAGCCCAGGAGACAGTGATTTTAACTATGGCTACACCTTC,CASSPGDSDFNYGYTF
NA,TRBD2,TRBV30,TRBJ2-1,TGTGCCTGGAGTGTACGCGGGGGATCCTACAATGAGCAGTTCTTC,CAWSVRGGSYNEQFF
NA,TRBD2,TRBV2,TRBJ2-2,TGTGCCAGCAGTTTAGCGGGGGGTGTATCCGGGGAGCTGTTTTTT,CASSLAGGVSGELFF
NA,NA,TRBV27,TRBJ1-1,TGTGCCAGCAGTACCATGACAGGTGAAGCTTTCTTT,CASSTMTGEAFF
NA,NA,TRBV6-5,TRBJ2-2,TGTGCCAGCATAACAGGGACGAACACCGGGGAGCTGTTTTTT,CASITGTNTGELFF
NA,NA,TRBV9,TRBJ1-2,TGTGCCAGCAGCGTAGTGTCCGGGTTCTATGGCTACACCTTC,CASSVVSGFYGYTF
NA,NA,TRBV11-2,TRBJ2-1,TGTGCCAGCAGCTCCGGGACAAGGTACAATGAGCAGTTCTTC,CASSSGTRYNEQFF
NA,NA,TRBV10-3,TRBJ1-1,TGTGCCATCAGTGAGTCGAGAAAAGGGGGCACTGAAGCTTTCTTT,CAISESRKGGTEAFF
NA,TRBD1,TRBV28,TRBJ1-3,TGTGCCAGCAGTTTGAAGGGGGCTTTTCTCTCCTTATATTTT,CASSLKGAFLSLYF
NA,NA,TRBV4-1,TRBJ2-7,TGCGCCAGCAGCGCTCAGGTAGGCCTTACCTACGAGCAGTACTTC,CASSAQVGLTYEQYF
NA,NA,TRBV6-5,TRBJ1-3,TGTGCCAGTAAGCGGGAGTCAAGGAACACCATATATTTT,CASKRESRNTIYF
once,NA,TRBV7-9,TRBJ1-4,TGTGCCAGCAGCTTAGTAGTGAGGTTTCAAGGTGAAAAACTGTTTTTT,CASSLVVRFQGEKLFF
NA,NA,TRBV6-1,TRBJ1-4,TGTGCCAGCAGTGAGCAGCAGGGGGAAAAACTGTTTTTT,CASSEQQGEKLFF
NA,TRBD1,TRBV3-1/TRBV3-2,TRBJ1-1,TGTGCCAGCAGGGACGACAGGGGGGGACCTGAAGCTTTCTTT,CASRDDRGGPEAFF
NA,NA,TRBV11-2,TRBJ1-1,TGTGCCAGCAGCTTACGGGGAGCAACGAACACTGAAGCTTTCTTT,CASSLRGATNTEAFF
NA,NA,TRBV7-2,TRBJ2-7,TGTGCCAGCAGCCCCTGGGCACCTGTCCGCGAGCAGTACTTC,CASSPWAPVREQYF
NA,NA,TRBV4-3,TRBJ2-7,TGCGCCAGCAGCCAAGAATTGGGACTCCCCTCCCACGAGCAGTACTTC,CASSQELGLPSHEQYF
NA,NA,TRBV7-2,TRBJ1-5,TGTGCCAGCAGCCCACCCGGCTCCGGGGGTAGCAATCAGCCCCAGCATTTT,CASSPPGSGGSNQPQHF
NA,NA,TRBV7-2,TRBJ2-6,TGTGCCAGCAGCTTCCAGCGAGCCGGGGCCAACGTCCTGACTTTC,CASSFQRAGANVLTF
NA,TRBD1,TRBV25-1,TRBJ2-7,TGTGCCAGCAGTGAAGTATCCAGGGGACAGACCTACGAGCAGTACTTC,CASSEVSRGQTYEQYF
NA,NA,TRBV10-3,TRBJ1-1,TGTGCCATCAGTGAGTCCTTTGCTGAAGCTTTCTTT,CAISESFAEAFF
NA,TRBD1,TRBV2,TRBJ1-6,TGTGCCAGCAGTTCAGGGACAGGAGTTTCATCCTATAATTCACCCCTCCACTTT,CASSSGTGVSSYNSPLHF
NA,NA,TRBV30,TRBJ1-1,TGTGCCTGGACCCGGGGGGACACTGAAGCTTTCTTT,CAWTRGDTEAFF
NA,NA,TRBV9,TRBJ1-2,TGTGCCAGCAGCGGGCAGGGCAACTATGGCTACACCTTC,CASSGQGNYGYTF
once,TRBD1,TRBV5-4,TRBJ2-5,TGTGCCAGCAGCTTGGCACAGGGGAGCGGGACCCAGTACTTC,CASSLAQGSGTQYF
NA,TRBD1,TRBV7-2,TRBJ2-7,TGTGCCAGCACTCAAAACAGGGGCTCCTACGAGCAGTACTTC,CASTQNRGSYEQYF